The clone carrying this TCR beta chain was found once. Its cognate antigen is unknown. Generated by immunoSEQ multiplex PCR, the TCRdb table keeps only in-frame clones and is missing some. The table has some 21,000 clones, approximately 84% seen once. CDR3 length equals 14 residues. Germline V gene sequence: CDR1 SGHRS, CDR2 YFSETQ. V was cut by 1 base and J by 0 bases, with 8 bases left in between. The record originates from a study of a mutant IDH1 vaccine in newly diagnosed glioma. For the study at large: Radiotherapy, temozolomide, or both had been given previously, and both were given to most.

Indicated time point: week 47, end of study. It was 300 ug of mutant IDH1 20-mer peptide that made up each vaccine dose, given with topical imiquimod. The source is a man in his forties with glioma. Sample: PBMCs, taken from a glioma patient whose treatment included an IDH1 peptide vaccine. The chain combines TRBV5-1 with TRBJ2-7, with a possible D match to TRBD2 (6 bases). CDR3 coding DNA: TGCGCCAGCAGCTTGACTAGCCCCTCCTACGAGCAGTACTTC. Translating it yields CASSLTSPSYEQYF. The full variable domain, with the rest looked up from reference TRBV5-1 and TRBJ2-7, is KAGVTQTPRYLIKTRGQQVTLSCSPISGHRSVSWYQQTPGQGLQFLFEYFSETQRNKGNFPGRFSGRQFSNSRSEMNVSTLELGDSALYLCASSLTSPSYEQYFGPGTRLTVT.